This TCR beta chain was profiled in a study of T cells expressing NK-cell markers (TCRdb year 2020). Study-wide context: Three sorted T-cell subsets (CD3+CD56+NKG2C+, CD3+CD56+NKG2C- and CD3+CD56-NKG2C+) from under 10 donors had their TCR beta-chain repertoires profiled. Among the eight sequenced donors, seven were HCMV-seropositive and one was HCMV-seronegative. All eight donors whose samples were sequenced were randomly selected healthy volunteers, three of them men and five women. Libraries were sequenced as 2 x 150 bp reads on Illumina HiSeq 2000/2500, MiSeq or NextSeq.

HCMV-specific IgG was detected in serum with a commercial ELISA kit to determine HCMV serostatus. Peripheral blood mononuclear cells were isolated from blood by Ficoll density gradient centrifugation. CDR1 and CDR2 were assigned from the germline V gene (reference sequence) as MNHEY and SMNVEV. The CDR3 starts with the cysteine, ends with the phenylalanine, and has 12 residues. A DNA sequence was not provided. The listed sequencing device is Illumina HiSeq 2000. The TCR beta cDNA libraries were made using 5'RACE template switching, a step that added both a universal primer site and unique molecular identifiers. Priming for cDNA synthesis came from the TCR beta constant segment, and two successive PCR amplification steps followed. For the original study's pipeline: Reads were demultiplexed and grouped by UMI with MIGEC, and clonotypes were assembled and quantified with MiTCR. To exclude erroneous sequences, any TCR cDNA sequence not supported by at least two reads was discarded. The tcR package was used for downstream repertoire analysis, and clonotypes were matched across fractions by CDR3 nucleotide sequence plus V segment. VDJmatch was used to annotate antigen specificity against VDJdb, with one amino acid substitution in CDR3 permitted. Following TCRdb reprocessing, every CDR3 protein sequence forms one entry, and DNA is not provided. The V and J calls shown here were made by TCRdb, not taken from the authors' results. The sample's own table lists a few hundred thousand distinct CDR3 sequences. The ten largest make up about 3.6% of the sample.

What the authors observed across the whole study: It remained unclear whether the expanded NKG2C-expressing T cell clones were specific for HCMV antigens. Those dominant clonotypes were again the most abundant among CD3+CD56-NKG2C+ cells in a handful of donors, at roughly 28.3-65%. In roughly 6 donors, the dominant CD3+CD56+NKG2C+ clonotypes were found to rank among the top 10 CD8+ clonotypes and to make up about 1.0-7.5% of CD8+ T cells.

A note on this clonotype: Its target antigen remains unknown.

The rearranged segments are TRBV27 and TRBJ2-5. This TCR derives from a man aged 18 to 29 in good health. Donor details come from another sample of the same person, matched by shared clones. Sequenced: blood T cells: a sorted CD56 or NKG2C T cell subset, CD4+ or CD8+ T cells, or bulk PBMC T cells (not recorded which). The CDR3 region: CASSLIQETQYF.